These 8 T cell receptor beta chains came from one sample sequenced in a study of blood T cell repertoires in COVID-19. Assay: immunoSEQ multiplex PCR; the TCRdb copy retains only in-frame clones and omits some. This table has 400,000 to 450,000 clones, less than 95% appearing once. Sequenced: PBMCs or T cells enriched from blood (not recorded which). The receptor source for this set is a man aged 18-30 years who had recovered from COVID-19.

The J gene is TRBJ2-1, the V gene TRBV5-4, with a weak D call TRBD2 (6 bases). V lost 4 bases, J lost 8 bases, and 22 bases lay in between. CDR3 length equals 16 residues. Germline values: CDR1 SGHNT, CDR2 YYREEE (reference sequence). The CDR3 reads CASSRATGLLPDEQFF. CDR3 in DNA: TGTGCCAGCAGCAGAGCAACGGGACTGTTACCGGATGAGCAGTTCTTC. The whole variable domain, filled in from reference TRBV5-4 and TRBJ2-1, reads ETGVTQSPTHLIKTRGQQVTLRCSSQSGHNTVSWYQQALGQGPQFIFQYYREEENGRGNFPPRFSGLQFPNYSSELNVNALELDDSALYLCASSRATGLLPDEQFFGPGTRLTVL.

The V and J genes are TRBV4-1 and TRBJ1-4; D is unresolved. CDR3 size: 14 residues. V lost 4 bases, J lost 5 bases, and 11 bases lay in between. Germline V gives CDR1 MGHRA, CDR2 YSYEKL. The chain's CDR3 is CASSPDGLNEKLFF. In DNA, the CDR3 is TGCGCCAGCAGCCCCGACGGACTAAATGAAAAACTGTTTTTT.

The chain uses TRBV19 and TRBJ2-5; TRBD2 aligns across 7 bases. CDR3 length equals 14 residues. Germline V gene data show CDR1 as LNHDA and CDR2 as SQIVND (reference sequence). With 3 bases clipped from V and 3 bases from J, the junction kept 4 bases outside the gene matches. The CDR3 sequence: CASSIVLAEETQYF. Here the CDR3 DNA reads TGTGCCAGTAGTATCGTGCTAGCGGAAGAGACCCAGTACTTC.

This clone has just a few counts. The genes are TRBV5-1 and TRBJ2-7; the match to TRBD2 covers 9 bases. The V segment lost 2 bases and the J segment 2 bases; nucleotides outside the gene matches: 5. This CDR3 contains 15 residues. Germline V gene data show CDR1 as SGHRS and CDR2 as YFSETQ. The CDR3 DNA sequence: TGCGCCAGCAGCTTATCGAGCGGGGGGACCTACGAGCAGTACTTC. It is translated as CASSLSSGGTYEQYF.

This clone showed up just once. The chain has TRBV5-4 and TRBJ2-1; maybe TRBD1 (7 bases). The CDR3 runs to 14 residues. V shed 1 base and J shed 6 bases, with 11 bases lying between them. Germline-derived CDR1 and CDR2 are SGHNT and YYREEE (reference sequence). The CDR3 DNA reads as TGTGCCAGCAGCTTGCCAGGGGGAGGCAATGAGCAGTTCTTC. It translates to CASSLPGGGNEQFF.

This chain connects TRBV7-8 to TRBJ2-3; TRBD1 aligns across 7 bases. V shed 3 bases, J shed 4 bases, and the junction held 4 bases outside the gene matches. The CDR3 length is 14 residues. Germline V CDR1 and CDR2: SGHVS, FQNEAQ. The DNA for the CDR3 is TGTGCCAGCAGCTTGGATCAGGGGGCAGATACGCAGTATTTT. Amino acid sequence: CASSLDQGADTQYF.

The rearrangement links TRBV9 to TRBJ2-7, with 8 bases lining up with TRBD1. Germline assignment: CDR1 SGDLS and CDR2 YYNGEE. This CDR3 is built from 16 residues. The junction had 7 bases not matched to a gene; V was cut back by 0 bases and J by 2 bases. CDR3 sequence reads: CASSVGGQEGTYEQYF. The CDR3 DNA sequence: TGTGCCAGCAGCGTAGGGGGACAGGAGGGGACCTACGAGCAGTACTTC.

The chain has TRBV5-1 and TRBJ2-7; D is possibly TRBD2 (5 bases). The germline V gene has CDR1 SGHRS and CDR2 YFSETQ. V lost 0 bases and J 6 bases, leaving 10 bases between the germline ends. The CDR3 is made up of 13 amino acids. The CDR3 protein is CASSLAGMSEQYF. The DNA of the CDR3 is TGCGCCAGCAGCTTGGCCGGGATGTCCGAGCAGTACTTC.